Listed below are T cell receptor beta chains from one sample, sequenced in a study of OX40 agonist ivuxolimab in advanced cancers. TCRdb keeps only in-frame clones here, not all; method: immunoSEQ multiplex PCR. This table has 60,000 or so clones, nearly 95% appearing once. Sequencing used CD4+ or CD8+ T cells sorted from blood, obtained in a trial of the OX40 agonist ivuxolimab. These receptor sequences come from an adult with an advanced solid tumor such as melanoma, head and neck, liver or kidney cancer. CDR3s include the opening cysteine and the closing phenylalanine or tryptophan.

CDR3 protein: CASSVLGLTGTDTQYF
J gene: TRBJ2-3
V gene: TRBV5-1

CDR3 protein: CASSLPSGGGQIYGYTF
J gene: TRBJ1-2
V gene: TRBV7-9

CDR3 protein: CASSLDSSGANVLTF
J gene: TRBJ2-6
V gene: TRBV11-2

CDR3 protein: CASSLVSSYGYTF
J gene: TRBJ1-2
V gene: TRBV11-2

CDR3 protein: CASSLGQTGVYGYTF
J gene: TRBJ1-2
V gene: TRBV13

CDR3 protein: CASGLVLSGRFDEQFF
J gene: TRBJ2-1
V gene: TRBV12-5

CDR3 protein: CASSLIGGSGDTQYF
J gene: TRBJ2-3
V gene: TRBV7-7

CDR3 protein: CASSAQTGNPKNIQYF
J gene: TRBJ2-4
V gene: TRBV19

CDR3 protein: CASSYSSGGSYGYTF
J gene: TRBJ1-2
V gene: TRBV6-5

CDR3 protein: CASSSDRGVYEQYF
J gene: TRBJ2-7
V gene: TRBV7-9

CDR3 protein: CASRGTGALNSPLHF
J gene: TRBJ1-6
V gene: TRBV2

CDR3 protein: CASSQYGSADTQYF
J gene: TRBJ2-3
V gene: TRBV4-1

CDR3 protein: CASRLQGGNTEAFF
J gene: TRBJ1-1
V gene: TRBV27

CDR3 protein: CASSPNPRQGAYGYTF
J gene: TRBJ1-2
V gene: TRBV7-6

CDR3 protein: CASSNLNRDRYNEQFF
J gene: TRBJ2-1
V gene: TRBV19

CDR3 protein: CASSFLDRTMEGYTF
J gene: TRBJ1-2
V gene: TRBV28

CDR3 protein: CATSRDGGLANNEQFF
J gene: TRBJ2-1
V gene: TRBV15

CDR3 protein: CASRTGLAGDTQYF
J gene: TRBJ2-3
V gene: TRBV27

CDR3 protein: CASSPLVGDEQYF
J gene: TRBJ2-7
V gene: TRBV7-3

CDR3 protein: CASEAGTGGWETQYF
J gene: TRBJ2-5
V gene: TRBV7-9

CDR3 protein: CASSAPDRTNTGELFF
J gene: TRBJ2-2
V gene: TRBV9

CDR3 protein: CASSPGTGAETQYF
J gene: TRBJ2-5
V gene: TRBV27

CDR3 protein: CASSTSGSSYEQYF
J gene: .
V gene: TRBV9

CDR3 protein: CASSVTGSYQPQHF
J gene: TRBJ1-5
V gene: TRBV9

CDR3 protein: CASSDNTGELFF
J gene: TRBJ2-2
V gene: TRBV6-1

CDR3 protein: CASSGMGQADEQFF
J gene: TRBJ2-1
V gene: TRBV13

CDR3 protein: CASSQERGGPDTQYF
J gene: TRBJ2-3
V gene: TRBV4-2

CDR3 protein: CASSGGQGHTDTQYF
J gene: TRBJ2-3
V gene: TRBV6-4

CDR3 protein: CASSLTGGDHYEQYF
J gene: TRBJ2-7
V gene: TRBV7-2

CDR3 protein: CASEPGQSNQPQHF
J gene: TRBJ1-5
V gene: TRBV10-2

CDR3 protein: CASSSSGINTGELFF
J gene: TRBJ2-2
V gene: TRBV7-9

CDR3 protein: CASSLWGSPNEKLFF
J gene: TRBJ1-4
V gene: TRBV5-5

CDR3 protein: CASSIGTGQETQYF
J gene: TRBJ2-5
V gene: TRBV19

CDR3 protein: CSARWGIEQYF
J gene: TRBJ2-7
V gene: TRBV20-1

CDR3 protein: CASRLQGAKQFF
J gene: TRBJ2-1
V gene: TRBV7-7

CDR3 protein: CASSLTGLGKAEQYF
J gene: TRBJ2-7
V gene: TRBV27

CDR3 protein: CASSLIQGSSYEQYF
J gene: TRBJ2-7
V gene: TRBV5-4

CDR3 protein: CASSLVRTGDYEQYF
J gene: TRBJ2-7
V gene: TRBV7-9

CDR3 protein: CASSPGTDAYNEQFF
J gene: TRBJ2-1
V gene: TRBV11-3

CDR3 protein: CASSVQGAMNTEAFF
J gene: TRBJ1-1
V gene: TRBV6-1

CDR3 protein: CASSQESAAYSNQPQHF
J gene: TRBJ1-5
V gene: TRBV4-2

CDR3 protein: CASSWDPERQHDLNTGELFF
J gene: TRBJ2-2
V gene: TRBV5-1

CDR3 protein: CASSVSSGSSYNEQFF
J gene: TRBJ2-1
V gene: TRBV2

CDR3 protein: CASIQGNEQFF
J gene: TRBJ2-1
V gene: TRBV6-1

CDR3 protein: CASSSGGNEQFF
J gene: TRBJ2-1
V gene: TRBV7-9

CDR3 protein: CASSLEVLDYGYTF
J gene: TRBJ1-2
V gene: TRBV7-2

CDR3 protein: CASSGLYNEQFF
J gene: TRBJ2-1
V gene: TRBV25-1

CDR3 protein: CASSVAGGPVSTDTQYF
J gene: TRBJ2-3
V gene: TRBV2

CDR3 protein: CASSLSVDSYEQYF
J gene: .
V gene: TRBV27